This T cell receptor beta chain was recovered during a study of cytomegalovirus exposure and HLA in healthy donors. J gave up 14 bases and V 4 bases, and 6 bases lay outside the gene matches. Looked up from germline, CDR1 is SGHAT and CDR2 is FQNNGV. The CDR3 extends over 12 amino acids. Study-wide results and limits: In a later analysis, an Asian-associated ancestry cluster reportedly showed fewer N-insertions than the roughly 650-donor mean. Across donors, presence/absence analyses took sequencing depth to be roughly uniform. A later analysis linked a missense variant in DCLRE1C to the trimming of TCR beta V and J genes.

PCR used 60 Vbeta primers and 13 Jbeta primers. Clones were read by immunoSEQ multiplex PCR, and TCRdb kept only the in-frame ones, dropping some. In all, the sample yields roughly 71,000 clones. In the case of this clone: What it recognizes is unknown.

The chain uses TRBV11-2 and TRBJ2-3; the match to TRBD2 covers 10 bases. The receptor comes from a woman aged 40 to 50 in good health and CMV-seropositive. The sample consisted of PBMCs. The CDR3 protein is CASSWTSGVTYF. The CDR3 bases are TGTGCCAGCAGCTGGACTAGCGGAGTTACGTATTTT.